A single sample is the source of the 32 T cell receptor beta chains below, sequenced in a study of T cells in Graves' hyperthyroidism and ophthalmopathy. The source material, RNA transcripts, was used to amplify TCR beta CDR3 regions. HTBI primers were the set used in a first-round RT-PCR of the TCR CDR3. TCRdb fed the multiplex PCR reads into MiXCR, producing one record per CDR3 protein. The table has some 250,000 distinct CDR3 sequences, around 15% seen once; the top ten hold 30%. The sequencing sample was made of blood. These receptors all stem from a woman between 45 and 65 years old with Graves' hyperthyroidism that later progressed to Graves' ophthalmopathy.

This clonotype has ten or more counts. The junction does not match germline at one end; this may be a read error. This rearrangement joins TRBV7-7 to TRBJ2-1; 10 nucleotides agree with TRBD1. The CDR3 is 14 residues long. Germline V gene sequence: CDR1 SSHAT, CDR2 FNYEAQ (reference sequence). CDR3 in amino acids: CASSFGTGANEQFF. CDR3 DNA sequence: TGTGCTAGCAGCTTTGGGACAGGGGCCAATGAGCAGTTCTTC.

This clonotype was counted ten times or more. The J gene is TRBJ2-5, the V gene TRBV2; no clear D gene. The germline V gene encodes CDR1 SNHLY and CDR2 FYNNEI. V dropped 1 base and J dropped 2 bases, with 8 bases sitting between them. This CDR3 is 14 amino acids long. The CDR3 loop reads CASSEDGWQETQYF. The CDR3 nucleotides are TGTGCCAGCAGTGAAGACGGCTGGCAAGAGACCCAGTACTTC. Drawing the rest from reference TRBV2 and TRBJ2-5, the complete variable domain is EPEVTQTPSHQVTQMGQEVILRCVPISNHLYFYWYRQILGQKVEFLVSFYNNEISEKSEIFDDQFSVERPDGSNFTLKIRSTKLEDSAMYFCASSEDGWQETQYFGPGTRLLVL.

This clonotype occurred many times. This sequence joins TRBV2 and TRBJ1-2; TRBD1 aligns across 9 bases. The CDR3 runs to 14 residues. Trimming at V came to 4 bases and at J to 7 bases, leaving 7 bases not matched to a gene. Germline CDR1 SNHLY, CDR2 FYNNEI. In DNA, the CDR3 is TGTGCCAGCAGTGGATACAGGGGGCGCGGTGGCTACACCTTC. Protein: CASSGYRGRGGYTF.

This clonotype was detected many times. The CDR3 DNA sequence: TGTGCCAGCTCAGGGACTAGCGGGATGAAACCCGGCACAGATACGCAGTATTTT. Its translation is CASSGTSGMKPGTDTQYF. This chain links TRBV7-9 with TRBJ2-3; 13 nucleotides align to TRBD2. V gave up 8 bases and J gave up 1 base; unmatched junction bases: 12. The germline CDR1 and CDR2 sequences are SEHNR and FQNEAQ (reference sequence). The CDR3 has 18 amino acids.

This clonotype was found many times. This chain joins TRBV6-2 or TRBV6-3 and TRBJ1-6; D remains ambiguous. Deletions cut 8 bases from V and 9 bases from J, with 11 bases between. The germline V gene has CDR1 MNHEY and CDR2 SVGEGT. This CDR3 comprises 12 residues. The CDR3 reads CASEEGGSPLHF. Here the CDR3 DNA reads TGTGCCAGCGAAGAGGGAGGTTCACCCCTCCACTTT.

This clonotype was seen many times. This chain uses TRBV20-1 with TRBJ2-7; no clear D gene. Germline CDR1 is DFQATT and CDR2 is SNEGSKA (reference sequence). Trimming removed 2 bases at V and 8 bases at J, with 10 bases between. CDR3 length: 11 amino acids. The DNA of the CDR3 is TGCAGTGCTAGACTACGTGGCAAGCAGTACTTC. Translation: CSARLRGKQYF.

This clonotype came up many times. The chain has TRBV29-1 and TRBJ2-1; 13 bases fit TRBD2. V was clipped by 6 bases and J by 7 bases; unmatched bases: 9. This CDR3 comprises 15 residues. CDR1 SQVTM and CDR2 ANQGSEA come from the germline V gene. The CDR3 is CSVALLAGGRNEQFF. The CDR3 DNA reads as TGCAGCGTCGCGTTACTAGCGGGAGGGAGGAATGAGCAGTTCTTC.

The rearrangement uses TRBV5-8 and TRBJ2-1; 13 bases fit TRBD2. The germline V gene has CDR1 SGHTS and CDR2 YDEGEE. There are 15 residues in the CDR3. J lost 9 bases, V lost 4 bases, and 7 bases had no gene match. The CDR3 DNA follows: TGTGCCAGCAGCCAAGGGACTAGCGGGGCGGGTGAGCAGTTCTTC. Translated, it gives CASSQGTSGAGEQFF.

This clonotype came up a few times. CDR3 region: CASSSGDGGYTF. For the CDR3, the DNA is TGCGCCAGCAGCTCCGGAGACGGTGGCTACACCTTC. The chain couples TRBV5-1 to TRBJ1-2; D is ambiguous. V shed 3 bases and J shed 7 bases, with 10 bases lying between them. This CDR3 is built from 12 residues. The V gene's germline CDR1 is SGHRS and CDR2 YFSETQ.

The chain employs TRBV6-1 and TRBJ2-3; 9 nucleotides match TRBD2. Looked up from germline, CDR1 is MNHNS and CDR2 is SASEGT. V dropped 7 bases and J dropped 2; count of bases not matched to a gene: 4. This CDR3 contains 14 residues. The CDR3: CASTRLADTDTQYF. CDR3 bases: TGTGCCAGCACTAGACTAGCGGACACAGATACGCAGTATTTT.

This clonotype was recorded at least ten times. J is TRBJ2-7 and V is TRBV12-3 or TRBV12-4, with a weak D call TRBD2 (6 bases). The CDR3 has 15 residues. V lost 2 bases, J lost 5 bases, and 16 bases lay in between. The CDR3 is CASSLLGPGGNEQYF. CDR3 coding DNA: TGTGCCAGCAGTTTATTAGGTCCAGGCGGGAACGAGCAGTACTTC.

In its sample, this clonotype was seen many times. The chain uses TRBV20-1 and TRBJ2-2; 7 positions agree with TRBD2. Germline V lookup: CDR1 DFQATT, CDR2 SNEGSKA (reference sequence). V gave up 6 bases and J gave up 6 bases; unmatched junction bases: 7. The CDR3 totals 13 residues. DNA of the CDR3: TGCAGTGCCCCCCGCGGGAGTCCCGGGGAGCTGTTTTTT. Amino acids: CSAPRGSPGELFF.

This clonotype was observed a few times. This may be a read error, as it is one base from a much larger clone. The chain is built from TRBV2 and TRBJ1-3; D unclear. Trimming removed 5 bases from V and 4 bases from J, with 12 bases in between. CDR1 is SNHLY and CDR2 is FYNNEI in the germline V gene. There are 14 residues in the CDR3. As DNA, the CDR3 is TGTGCCAGCAGTAGCGTATTCGCGGGAAACACCATATATTTT. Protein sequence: CASSSVFAGNTIYF. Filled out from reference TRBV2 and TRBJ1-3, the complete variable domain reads EPEVTQTPSHQVTQMGQEVILRCVPISNHLYFYWYRQILGQKVEFLVSFYNNEISEKSEIFDDQFSVERPDGSNFTLKIRSTKLEDSAMYFCASSSVFAGNTIYFGEGSWLTVV.

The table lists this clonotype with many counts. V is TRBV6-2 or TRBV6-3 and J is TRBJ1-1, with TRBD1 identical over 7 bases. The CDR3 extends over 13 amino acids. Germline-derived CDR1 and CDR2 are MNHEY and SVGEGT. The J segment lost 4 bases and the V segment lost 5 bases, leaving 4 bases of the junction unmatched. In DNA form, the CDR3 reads TGTGCCAGCAGTCAGGACAGGTCCACTGAAGCTTTCTTT. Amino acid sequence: CASSQDRSTEAFF.

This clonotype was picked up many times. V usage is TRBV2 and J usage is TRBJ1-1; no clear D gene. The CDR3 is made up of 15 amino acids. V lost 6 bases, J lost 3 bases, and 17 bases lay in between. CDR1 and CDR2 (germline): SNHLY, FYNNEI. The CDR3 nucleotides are TGTGCCAGCAGGCCGTTCTCCGGTGAGTACACTGAAGCTTTCTTT. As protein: CASRPFSGEYTEAFF.

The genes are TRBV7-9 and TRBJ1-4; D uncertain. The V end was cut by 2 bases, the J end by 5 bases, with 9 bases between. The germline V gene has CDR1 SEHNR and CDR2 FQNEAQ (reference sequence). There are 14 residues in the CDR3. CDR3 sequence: CASSLSLGNEKLFF. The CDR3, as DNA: TGTGCCAGCAGCTTAAGCCTAGGGAATGAAAAACTGTTTTTT.

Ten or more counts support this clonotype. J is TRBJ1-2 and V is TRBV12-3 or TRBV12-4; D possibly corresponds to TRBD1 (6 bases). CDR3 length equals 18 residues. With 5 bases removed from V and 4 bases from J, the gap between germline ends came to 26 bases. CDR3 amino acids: CASSGLGGREKDLYGYTF. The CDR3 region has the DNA TGTGCCAGCAGTGGACTGGGGGGGCGCGAAAAAGACCTCTATGGCTACACCTTC.

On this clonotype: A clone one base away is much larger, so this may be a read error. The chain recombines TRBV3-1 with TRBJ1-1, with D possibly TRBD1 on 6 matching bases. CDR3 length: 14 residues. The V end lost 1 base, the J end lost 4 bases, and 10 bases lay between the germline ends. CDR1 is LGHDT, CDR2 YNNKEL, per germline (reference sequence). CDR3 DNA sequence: TGTGCCAGCAGCCAAGCAAGGGGGAGCACTGAAGCTTTCTTT. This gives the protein CASSQARGSTEAFF.

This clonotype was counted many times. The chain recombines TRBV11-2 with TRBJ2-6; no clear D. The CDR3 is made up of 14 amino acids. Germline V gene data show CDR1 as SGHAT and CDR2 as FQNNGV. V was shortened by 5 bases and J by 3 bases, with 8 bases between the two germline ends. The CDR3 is CASSPRFGANVLTF. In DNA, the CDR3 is TGTGCCAGCAGCCCCCGATTTGGGGCCAACGTCCTGACTTTC. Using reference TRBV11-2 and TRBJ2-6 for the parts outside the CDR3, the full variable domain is EAGVAQSPRYKIIEKRQSVAFWCNPISGHATLYWYQQILGQGPKLLIQFQNNGVVDDSQLPKDRFSAERLKGVDSTLKIQPAKLEDSAVYLCASSPRFGANVLTFGAGSRLTVL.

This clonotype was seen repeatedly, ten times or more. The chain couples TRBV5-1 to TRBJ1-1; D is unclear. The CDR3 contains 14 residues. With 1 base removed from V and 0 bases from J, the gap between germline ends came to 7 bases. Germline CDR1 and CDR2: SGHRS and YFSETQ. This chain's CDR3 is CASSLFQVNTEAFF. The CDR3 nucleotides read TGCGCCAGCAGCTTGTTTCAGGTGAACACTGAAGCTTTCTTT.

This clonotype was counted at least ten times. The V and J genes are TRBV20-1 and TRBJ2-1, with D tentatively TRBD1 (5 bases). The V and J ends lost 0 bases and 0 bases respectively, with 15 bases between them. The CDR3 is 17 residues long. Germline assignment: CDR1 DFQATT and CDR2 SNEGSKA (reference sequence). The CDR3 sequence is CSARDQGLRSSYNEQFF. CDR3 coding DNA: TGCAGTGCTAGAGATCAGGGTCTTAGAAGCTCCTACAATGAGCAGTTCTTC.

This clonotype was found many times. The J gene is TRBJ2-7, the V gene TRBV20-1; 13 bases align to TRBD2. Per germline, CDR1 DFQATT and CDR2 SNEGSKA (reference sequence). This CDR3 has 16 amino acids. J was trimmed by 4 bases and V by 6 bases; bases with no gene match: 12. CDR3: CSAFGLAGAFGYEQYF. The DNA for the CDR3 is TGCAGTGCCTTCGGACTAGCGGGAGCCTTCGGATACGAGCAGTACTTC.

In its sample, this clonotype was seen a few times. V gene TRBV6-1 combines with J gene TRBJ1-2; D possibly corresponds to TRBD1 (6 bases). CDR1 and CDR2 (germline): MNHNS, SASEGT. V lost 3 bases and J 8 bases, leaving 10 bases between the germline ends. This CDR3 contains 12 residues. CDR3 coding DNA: TGTGCCAGCAGTGAGGACGGGACAGGCTACACCTTC. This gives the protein CASSEDGTGYTF.

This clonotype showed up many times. CDR3 sequence (DNA): TGTGCCAGCAGGCAAGGGTTTTATGGCTACACCTTC. Amino acid sequence: CASRQGFYGYTF. The J gene is TRBJ1-2, the V gene TRBV28, with unresolved D. The germline CDR1 and CDR2 sequences are MDHEN and SYDVKM. The length of the CDR3 is 12 residues. Trimming shortened V by 6 bases and J by 5 bases, and 10 bases separated the two germline ends.

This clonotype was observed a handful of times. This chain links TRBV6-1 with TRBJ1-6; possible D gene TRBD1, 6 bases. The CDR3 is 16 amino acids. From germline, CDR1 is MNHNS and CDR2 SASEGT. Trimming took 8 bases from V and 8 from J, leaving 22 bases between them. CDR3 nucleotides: TGTGCCAGCCTCCGAAATGGAGGGGGTAAAGATTCACCCCTCCACTTT. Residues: CASLRNGGGKDSPLHF.

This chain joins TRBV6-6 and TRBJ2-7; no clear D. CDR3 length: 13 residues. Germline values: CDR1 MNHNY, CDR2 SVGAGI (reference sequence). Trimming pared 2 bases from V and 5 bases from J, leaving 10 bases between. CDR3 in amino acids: CASSYPGRDEQYF. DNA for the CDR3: TGTGCCAGCAGTTACCCTGGAAGAGACGAGCAGTACTTC.

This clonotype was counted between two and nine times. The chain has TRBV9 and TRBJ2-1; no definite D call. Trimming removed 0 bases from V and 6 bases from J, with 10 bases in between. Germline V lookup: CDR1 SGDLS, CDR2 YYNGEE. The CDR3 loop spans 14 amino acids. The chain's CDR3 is CASSVGPLFNEQFF. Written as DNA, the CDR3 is TGTGCCAGCAGCGTAGGACCGTTATTCAATGAGCAGTTCTTC.

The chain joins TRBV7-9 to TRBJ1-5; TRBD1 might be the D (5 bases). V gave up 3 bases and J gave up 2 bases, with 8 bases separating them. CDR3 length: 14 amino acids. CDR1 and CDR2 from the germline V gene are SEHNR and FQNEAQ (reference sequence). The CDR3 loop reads CASSFLGGNQPQHF. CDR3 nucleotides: TGTGCCAGCAGCTTTCTAGGGGGCAATCAGCCCCAGCATTTT. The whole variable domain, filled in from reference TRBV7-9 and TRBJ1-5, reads DTGVSQNPRHKITKRGQNVTFRCDPISEHNRLYWYRQTLGQGPEFLTYFQNEAQLEKSRLLSDRFSAERPKGSFSTLEIQRTEQGDSAMYLCASSFLGGNQPQHFGDGTRLSIL.

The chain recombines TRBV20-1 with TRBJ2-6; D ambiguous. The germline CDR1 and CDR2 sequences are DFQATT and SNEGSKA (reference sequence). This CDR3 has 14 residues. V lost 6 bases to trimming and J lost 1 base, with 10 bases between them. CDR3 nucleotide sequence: TGCAGTGCCCACCGTTCGTCTGGGGCCAACGTCCTGACTTTC. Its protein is CSAHRSSGANVLTF.

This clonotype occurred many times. The CDR3 DNA follows: TGTGCCAGCAGCCTCGGCGTGGATGAGCAGTTCTTC. It specifies CASSLGVDEQFF. The chain employs TRBV3-1 and TRBJ2-1; D is unclear. The germline CDR1 and CDR2 sequences are LGHDT and YNNKEL (reference sequence). The CDR3 consists of 12 residues. Trimming removed 4 bases from V and 8 bases from J, with 9 bases in between.

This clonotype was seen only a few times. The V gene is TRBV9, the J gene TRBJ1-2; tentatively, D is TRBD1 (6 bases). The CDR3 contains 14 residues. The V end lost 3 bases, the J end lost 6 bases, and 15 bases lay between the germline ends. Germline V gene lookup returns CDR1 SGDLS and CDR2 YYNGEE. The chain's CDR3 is CASSGNRVEDGYTF. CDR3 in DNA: TGTGCCAGCAGCGGGAACAGGGTTGAAGATGGCTACACCTTC.

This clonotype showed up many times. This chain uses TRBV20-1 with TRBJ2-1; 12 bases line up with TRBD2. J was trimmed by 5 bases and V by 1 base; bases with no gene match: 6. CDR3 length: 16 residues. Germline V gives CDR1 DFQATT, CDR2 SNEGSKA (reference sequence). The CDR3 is CSARVLAGGLNNEQFF. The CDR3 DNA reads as TGCAGTGCTAGAGTACTAGCGGGAGGTCTTAACAATGAGCAGTTCTTC.